Reported below is one TCR beta chain. This sample stems from a study of blood T cell repertoires in COVID-19. Study-wide context: Some COVID-19 samples were acute and others convalescent; all came from the United States, Italy and Spain. T cells, B-cell-depleted T cells, or PBMCs provided the cDNA or gDNA that served as material.

As handled by the study authors: Amplifying reference gene primers gave estimates of nucleated cell counts. Profiled with immunoSEQ multiplex PCR; TCRdb holds only in-frame clones, not every one. The D gene and trimming were derived from the DNA, and the V and J assignments and clone size from that table. The sample shows approximately 38,000 clones, around nine tenths of them seen only once. This CDR3 is built from 16 residues. The germline V gene has CDR1 SGHRS and CDR2 YFSETQ. V lost 4 bases to trimming and J lost 0 bases, with 16 bases between them. The chain is built from TRBV5-1 and TRBJ1-2; tentatively, D is TRBD1 (6 bases). The source material was peripheral blood. The sequence derives from a man aged 55-75 years with COVID-19, enrolled during active disease. The CDR3 DNA reads TGCGCCAGCAGCCCGGGAGGAGGGGGAGCTAACTATGGCTACACCTTC. Protein: CASSPGGGGANYGYTF.